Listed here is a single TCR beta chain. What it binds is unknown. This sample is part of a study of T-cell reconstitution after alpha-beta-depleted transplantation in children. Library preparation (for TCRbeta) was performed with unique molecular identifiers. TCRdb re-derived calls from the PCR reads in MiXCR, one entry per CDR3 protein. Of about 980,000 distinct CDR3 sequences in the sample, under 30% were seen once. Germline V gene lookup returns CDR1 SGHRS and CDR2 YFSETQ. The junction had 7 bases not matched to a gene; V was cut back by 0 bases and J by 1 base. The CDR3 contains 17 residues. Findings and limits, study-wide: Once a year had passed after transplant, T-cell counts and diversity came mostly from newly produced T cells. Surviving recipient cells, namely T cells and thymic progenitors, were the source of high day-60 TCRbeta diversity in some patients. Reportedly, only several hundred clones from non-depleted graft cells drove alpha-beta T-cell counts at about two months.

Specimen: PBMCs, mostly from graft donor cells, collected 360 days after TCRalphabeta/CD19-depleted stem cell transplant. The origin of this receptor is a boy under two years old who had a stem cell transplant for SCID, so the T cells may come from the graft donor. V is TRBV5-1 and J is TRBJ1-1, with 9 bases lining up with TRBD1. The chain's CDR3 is CASSLAGQGLGNTEAFF. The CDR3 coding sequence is TGCGCCAGCAGCTTGGCGGGACAGGGACTAGGGAACACTGAAGCTTTCTTT.